This is a list of T cell receptor beta chains from one sample in a study of blood T cell repertoires in COVID-19. Only in-frame clones appear in the TCRdb table, and some are missing; sequencing was by immunoSEQ multiplex PCR. The sample consists of approximately 350,000 clones, about 93% of them appearing once. Material: peripheral blood. Receptors originate from a woman aged 18-30 years who had recovered from COVID-19. CDR3s include the opening cysteine and the closing phenylalanine or tryptophan. D genes are given only for firm matches. A clone size is listed for some rows: how often the clone was seen (once, few, many), or a class if it is expanded.

d_gene	abundance	v_gene	j_gene	CDR3aa	CDR3nt
TRBD2	NA	TRBV13	TRBJ2-1	CASSSWASGINEQFF	TGTGCCAGCAGTTCCTGGGCTAGCGGGATAAATGAGCAGTTCTTC
NA	NA	TRBV5-1	TRBJ2-1	CASRIAQGRRNEQFF	TGCGCCAGCAGGATTGCGCAGGGGCGCAGGAATGAGCAGTTCTTC
TRBD1	NA	TRBV2	TRBJ1-2	CASTRDRGRPIFYGYTF	TGTGCCAGCACCAGGGACAGGGGACGCCCGATTTTCTATGGCTACACCTTC
NA	NA	TRBV27	TRBJ1-1	CASRPETGTMTEAFF	TGTGCCAGCAGGCCAGAAACAGGGACTATGACTGAAGCTTTCTTT
NA	NA	TRBV11-2	TRBJ2-3	CASSLLSGLDTQYF	TGTGCCAGCAGCTTACTTAGCGGATTAGATACGCAGTATTTT
NA	once	TRBV7-2	TRBJ1-3	CASSLAGSLNSGNTIYF	TGTGCCAGCAGCTTAGCGGGCAGCTTGAACTCTGGAAACACCATATATTTT
NA	NA	TRBV7-2	TRBJ2-1	CASSLEGVSRQFF	TGTGCCAGCAGCTTGGAAGGGGTCAGCCGGCAGTTCTTC
NA	NA	TRBV5-4	TRBJ1-6	CASSLGQGVNSPLHF	TGTGCCAGCAGCTTGGGGCAGGGCGTGAATTCACCCCTCCACTTT
TRBD1	NA	TRBV28	TRBJ2-2	CASRPSGQGEGGELFF	TGTGCCAGCAGGCCCTCGGGACAGGGAGAGGGCGGGGAGCTGTTTTTT
TRBD2	NA	TRBV11-3	TRBJ2-1	CASSPGTSGRGNEQFF	TGTGCCAGCAGCCCAGGGACTAGCGGGAGGGGTAATGAGCAGTTCTTC
TRBD1	NA	TRBV7-9	TRBJ1-2	CASSLARDSYGYTF	TGTGCCAGCAGCTTAGCGCGGGACAGCTATGGCTACACCTTC
TRBD1	NA	TRBV4-3	TRBJ1-2	CASSQDSRRDRGEYGYTF	TGCGCCAGCAGCCAAGACTCCCGCCGGGACAGGGGGGAATACGGCTACACCTTC
TRBD2	NA	TRBV5-4	TRBJ2-3	CASSLLAGDTDTQYF	TGTGCCAGCAGCCTACTAGCGGGAGACACAGATACGCAGTATTTT
NA	NA	TRBV30	TRBJ1-4	CAWTTGFEKLFF	TGTGCCTGGACTACAGGGTTTGAAAAACTGTTTTTT
NA	NA	TRBV18	TRBJ2-2	CASSPPLAGPQPTNTGELFF	TGTGCCAGCTCACCACCGTTAGCAGGGCCCCAGCCCACGAACACCGGGGAGCTGTTTTTT
NA	NA	TRBV11-3	TRBJ1-1	CASSLFTGKGEAFF	TGTGCCAGCAGCTTGTTTACAGGGAAGGGAGAAGCTTTCTTT
NA	NA	TRBV19	TRBJ1-5	CASSIKGSSNQPQHF	TGTGCCAGTAGTATAAAGGGGTCGAGCAATCAGCCCCAGCATTTT
TRBD2	NA	TRBV7-2	TRBJ2-1	CASSLGLAGYNEQFF	TGTGCCAGCAGTCTAGGGCTAGCGGGGTACAATGAGCAGTTCTTC
TRBD1	NA	TRBV9	TRBJ1-2	CASNRGGQGAGYTF	TGTGCCAGCAACCGGGGAGGACAGGGGGCCGGCTACACCTTC
NA	once	TRBV27	TRBJ1-2	CASSFRSVGWSGYTF	TGTGCCAGCAGTTTCCGCTCCGTCGGCTGGAGCGGCTACACCTTC
TRBD2	NA	TRBV12-5	TRBJ2-1	CASGLGPFSGRPGYNEQFF	TGTGCTAGTGGTTTGGGCCCCTTCAGCGGGAGGCCGGGGTACAATGAGCAGTTCTTC
TRBD2	NA	TRBV10-3	TRBJ2-1	CATGHGGSSYNEQFF	TGTGCCACCGGGCACGGCGGGAGCTCCTACAATGAGCAGTTCTTC
NA	once	TRBV5-1	TRBJ2-1	CASSSDSHNEQFF	TGCGCCAGCAGTTCGGACAGTCACAATGAGCAGTTCTTC